Sequencing of this T cell receptor beta chain was carried out in a study of blood T cells in healthy people across ages. A second PCR, run for roughly 7 to 11 cycles, used a sample-barcoded 5' primer plus a J-beta primer mix. Each CDR3 protein is one row after TCRdb ran MiXCR on the 5' RACE reads. The repertoire consists of some 1,800,000 distinct CDR3 sequences, with around 40% occurring once and the leading ten covering more than 20%. Sequenced input: blood. This sequence was found in a human donor in good health.

The CDR3 loop reads CASSFSRGPYGYTF. The CDR3 DNA sequence: TGTGCCAGCAGTTTTAGCAGGGGGCCCTATGGCTACACCTTC. The rearrangement uses TRBV27 and TRBJ1-2; 8 nucleotides agree with TRBD1. V shed 3 bases and J 4 bases; nucleotides not matched to a gene: 4. This CDR3 contains 14 residues. Germline V gene data show CDR1 as MNHEY and CDR2 as SMNVEV (reference sequence).